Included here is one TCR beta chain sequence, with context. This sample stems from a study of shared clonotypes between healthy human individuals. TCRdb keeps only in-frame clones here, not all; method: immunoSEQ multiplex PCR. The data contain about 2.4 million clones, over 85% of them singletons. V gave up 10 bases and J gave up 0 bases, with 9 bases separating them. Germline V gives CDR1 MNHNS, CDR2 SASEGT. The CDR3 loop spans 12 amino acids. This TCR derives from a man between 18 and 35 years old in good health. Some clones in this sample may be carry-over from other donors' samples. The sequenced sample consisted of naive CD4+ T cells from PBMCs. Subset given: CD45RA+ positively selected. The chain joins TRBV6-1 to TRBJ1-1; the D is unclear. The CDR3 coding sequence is TGTGCCACCACAGACCTGAACACTGAAGCTTTCTTT. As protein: CATTDLNTEAFF.